The source of this T cell receptor beta chain is a study of naive and memory T cell subsets. An equimolar mix of two oligonucleotides served as the beta constant-region primer for TRBC1 and TRBC2. The ligated cDNA underwent four PCR rounds using SP2 and nested alpha and beta constant-region primers. TCRdb redid the calling of the UMI-ligation and nested PCR reads with MiXCR, one entry per CDR3 protein. This table has roughly 140,000 distinct CDR3 sequences, 15% to 20% appearing once. Cells stained for CD3, CD4, CD8, CD45RA, CD27 and viability were sorted into four CD45RA/CD27 subsets. Germline V gene lookup returns CDR1 SGHAT and CDR2 FQNNGV. V was cut by 6 bases and J by 4 bases, with 12 bases left in between. The CDR3 length is 13 residues. This clonotype was detected a few times.

This clonotype was obtained from a human donor in good health. The V gene is TRBV11-2, the J gene TRBJ1-1; a possible D gene is TRBD1 (5 bases). What was sequenced was naive CD4+ T cells from blood. The CDR3 protein is CASSFKGSTEAFF. The CDR3 nucleotides are TGTGCCAGCAGTTTTAAGGGGAGCACTGAAGCTTTCTTT.